This T cell receptor beta chain was recorded in a study of Ad26.COV2.S vaccination and SARS-CoV-2 variants. The V gene's germline CDR1 is MNHEY and CDR2 SVGAGI. This CDR3 has 15 amino acids. The V gene end was trimmed by 6 bases and the J gene end by 6 bases; junction bases not matched to a gene: 8. Indicated treatment: around 19 received Ad26.COV2.S at low or high dose, single or two shots; several received placebo; per-sample allocation not given. Sampling was performed 63 days after the first vaccine or placebo injection. Data came from immunoSEQ multiplex PCR; TCRdb stores just in-frame clones and leaves some out. The table records roughly 270,000 clones, about 90% of them present only once.

The sequenced sample was peripheral blood, obtained in a trial of Ad26.COV2.S vaccine versus placebo. This sequence joins TRBV6-5 and TRBJ2-1; 10 positions match TRBD2. This receptor was obtained from a person between 18 and 60 years old who received the Ad26.COV2.S COVID-19 vaccine or a placebo. The CDR3 is CASSPPLAGVNEQFF. The CDR3 DNA reads TGTGCCAGCAGCCCCCCCCTAGCGGGAGTCAATGAGCAGTTCTTC.